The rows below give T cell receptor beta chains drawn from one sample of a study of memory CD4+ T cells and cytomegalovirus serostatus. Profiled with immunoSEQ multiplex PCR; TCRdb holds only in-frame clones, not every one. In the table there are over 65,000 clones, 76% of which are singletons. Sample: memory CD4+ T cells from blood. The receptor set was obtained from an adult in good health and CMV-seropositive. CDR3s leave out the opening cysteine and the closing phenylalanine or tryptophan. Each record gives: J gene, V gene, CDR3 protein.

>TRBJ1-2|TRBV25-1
ASSGHRESSGYT
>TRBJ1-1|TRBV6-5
ASDSGTEAF
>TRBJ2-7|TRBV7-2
ASSQPPRNYEQY
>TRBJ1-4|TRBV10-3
AISEGPGTNEKLF
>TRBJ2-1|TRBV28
ASSSHGLAGGNEQF
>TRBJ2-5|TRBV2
ASTMGQGHETQY
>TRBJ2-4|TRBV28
ASRHRDPDKNIQY
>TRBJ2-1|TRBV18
ASSPGYRGVYNEQF
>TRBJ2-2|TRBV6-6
ASTELRGSNTGELF
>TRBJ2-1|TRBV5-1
ASSRDRGGLHHEQF
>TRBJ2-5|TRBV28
ASSLDLGGRETQY
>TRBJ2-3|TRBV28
ASSSAGQPTDTQY
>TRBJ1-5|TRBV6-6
ASSSPGQQQHQPQH
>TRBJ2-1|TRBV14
ASSQDALTYNEQF
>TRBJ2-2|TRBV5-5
ASSYRGGADTGELF